This T cell receptor (beta chain) originates from a study of blood T cells in healthy people across ages. For the study at large: About one barcoded beta molecule per two T cells was captured by template switching.

General study points: Unsorted PBMCs prevented conclusive naive versus antigen-experienced comparison. Age advanced and TCR beta diversity per million T cells fell, roughly linearly.

Combining a sample-barcoded 5' primer with a J-beta primer mix, a second PCR ran for roughly 7 to 12 cycles. TCRdb fed the 5' RACE reads into MiXCR, producing one record per CDR3 protein. This table holds about 1,800,000 distinct CDR3 sequences, about 28% found once. The CDR3 has 16 residues. J lost 2 bases, V lost 1 base, and 6 bases had no gene match. Germline CDR1 reads SGHRS; CDR2 reads YFSETQ. A note on this clonotype: Its target is not known.

Donation came from healthy Caucasian individuals in Russia who were aged about 6 to 95. The chain couples TRBV5-1 to TRBJ2-3; 8 bases line up with TRBD2. The source is a woman in her 30s in good health. Specimen: blood. For the CDR3, the DNA is TGCGCCAGCAGCTTGTCGCCGGGGGGGGACACAGATACGCAGTATTTT. Its translation is CASSLSPGGDTDTQYF.